These 9 T cell receptor beta chains share one sample of origin, sequenced in a study of blood T cell repertoires in COVID-19. Assay: immunoSEQ multiplex PCR; the TCRdb copy retains only in-frame clones and omits some. The data hold 150,000 to 200,000 clones, with roughly 84% observed a single time. The sample consisted of peripheral blood. The receptors shown here come from a man between 18 and 35 years old with active or convalescent COVID-19.

The gene calls are TRBV5-1 and TRBJ2-1; TRBD1 is a possible D gene (6 bases). Trimming left V 0 bases short and J 7 bases short, with 11 bases between. Germline CDR1 reads SGHRS; CDR2 reads YFSETQ. This CDR3 comprises 14 residues. CDR3 sequence (DNA): TGCGCCAGCAGCTTGGTTGGGGGCTGGAATGAGCAGTTCTTC. This gives the protein CASSLVGGWNEQFF.

This clone was seen only once. The chain links TRBV21-1 to TRBJ2-7; the table's D gene call, TRBD2, was not cross checked with the DNA. TRBV21-1 is a known pseudogene. The CDR3 runs to 19 residues. For the CDR3, the DNA is TGTGCCAGCAGCACTTCGATCTTATTTCCGAAGAGGAGATCCTACGAGCAGTACTTC. Translating it yields CASSTSILFPKRRSYEQYF.

CDR3 nucleotides: TGTGCCAGCAGCCCCCCAGGTTTGACTAATGAAAAACTGTTTTTT. As protein: CASSPPGLTNEKLFF. The chain recombines TRBV6-5 with TRBJ1-4; D gene unclear. V shed 6 bases and J shed 2 bases, with 13 bases lying between them. Germline CDR1 reads MNHEY; CDR2 reads SVGAGI. CDR3 length: 15 residues.

The chain combines TRBV7-2 with TRBJ2-3; TRBD2 matches at 9 bases. The J segment lost 9 bases and the V segment lost 4 bases, leaving 5 bases of the junction unmatched. Germline CDR1 reads SGHTA; CDR2 reads FQGNSA. The CDR3 runs 13 residues. The CDR3 sequence: CASSSGLALTQYF. As DNA, the CDR3 is TGTGCCAGCAGCTCGGGACTAGCTTTGACGCAGTATTTT.

The CDR3 reads CASSEARVSGNTEAFF. The CDR3 region has the DNA TGTGCCAGCAGTGAAGCGCGGGTCTCAGGGAACACTGAAGCTTTCTTT. This chain uses TRBV2 with TRBJ1-1; D is unclear. The germline CDR1 and CDR2 sequences are SNHLY and FYNNEI. Trimming stripped 0 bases from V and 1 base from J, with 12 bases between. There are 16 residues in the CDR3. Looking up the rest from reference TRBV2 and TRBJ1-1 gives the full variable domain: EPEVTQTPSHQVTQMGQEVILRCVPISNHLYFYWYRQILGQKVEFLVSFYNNEISEKSEIFDDQFSVERPDGSNFTLKIRSTKLEDSAMYFCASSEARVSGNTEAFFGQGTRLTVV.

The gene calls are TRBV28 and TRBJ1-1; D possibly corresponds to TRBD1 (6 bases). This CDR3 is built from 15 residues. The germline gives CDR1 MDHEN, CDR2 SYDVKM. V shed 3 bases and J shed 4 bases, with 15 bases lying between them. This CDR3 reads CASSFSGAQGTEAFF. For the CDR3, the DNA is TGTGCCAGCAGTTTTTCAGGGGCGCAAGGCACTGAAGCTTTCTTT.

The chain combines TRBV28 with TRBJ2-7; D may be TRBD1 (6 bases). Per germline, CDR1 MDHEN and CDR2 SYDVKM. Trimming stripped 5 bases from V and 0 bases from J, with 14 bases between. The CDR3 length is 15 residues. The CDR3 sequence: CASSHHQGSSYEQYF. The CDR3 coding sequence is TGTGCCAGCAGTCACCACCAGGGGAGCTCCTACGAGCAGTACTTC.

The CDR3 DNA reads TGTGCCAGCAGCCCCCAGGCAGGGGAAGCTTTCTTT. It yields the protein CASSPQAGEAFF. The chain has TRBV7-2 and TRBJ1-1; TRBD1 might be the D (5 bases). Germline lookup yields CDR1 SGHTA and CDR2 FQGNSA. The CDR3 sequence is 12 residues long. V lost 5 bases to trimming and J lost 8 bases, with 12 bases between them.

The chain employs TRBV28 and TRBJ2-6; D is possibly TRBD1 (5 bases). The V and J ends lost 6 bases and 2 bases respectively, with 11 bases between them. Germline CDR1 MDHEN, CDR2 SYDVKM. CDR3 length: 15 residues. The CDR3 loop reads CASSIGQAGANVLTF. The CDR3 DNA reads TGTGCCAGCAGCATTGGACAAGCTGGGGCCAACGTCCTGACTTTC.